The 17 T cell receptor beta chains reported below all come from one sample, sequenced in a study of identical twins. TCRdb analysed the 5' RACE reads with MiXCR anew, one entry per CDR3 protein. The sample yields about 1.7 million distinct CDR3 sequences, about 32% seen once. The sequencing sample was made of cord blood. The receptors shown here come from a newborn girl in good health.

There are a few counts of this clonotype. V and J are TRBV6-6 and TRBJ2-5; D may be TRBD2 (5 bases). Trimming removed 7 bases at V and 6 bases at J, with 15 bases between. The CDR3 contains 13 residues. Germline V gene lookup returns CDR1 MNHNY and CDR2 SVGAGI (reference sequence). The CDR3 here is CASTRSEKKTQYF. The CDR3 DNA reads TGTGCCAGCACCCGTAGCGAGAAGAAGACCCAGTACTTC.

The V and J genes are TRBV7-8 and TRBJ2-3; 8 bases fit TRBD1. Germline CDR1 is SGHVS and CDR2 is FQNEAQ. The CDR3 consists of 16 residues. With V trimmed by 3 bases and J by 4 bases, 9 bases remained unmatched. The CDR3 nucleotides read TGTGCCAGCAGCTTTACGGTCCAGGGGGCACCAGATACGCAGTATTTT. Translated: CASSFTVQGAPDTQYF.

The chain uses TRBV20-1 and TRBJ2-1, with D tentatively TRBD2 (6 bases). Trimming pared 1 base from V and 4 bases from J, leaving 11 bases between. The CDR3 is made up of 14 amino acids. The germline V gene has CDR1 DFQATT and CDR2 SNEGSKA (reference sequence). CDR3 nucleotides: TGCAGTGCTAGAGGTAGCGGAGTTTACAATGAGCAGTTCTTC. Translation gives CSARGSGVYNEQFF.

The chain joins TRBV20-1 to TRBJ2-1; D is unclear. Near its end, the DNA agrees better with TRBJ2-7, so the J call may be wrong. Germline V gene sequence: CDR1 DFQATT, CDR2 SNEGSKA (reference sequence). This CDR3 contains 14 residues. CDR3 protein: CSARARSSYNEQYF. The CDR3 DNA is TGCAGTGCTAGAGCCAGAAGCTCCTACAATGAGCAGTACTTC.

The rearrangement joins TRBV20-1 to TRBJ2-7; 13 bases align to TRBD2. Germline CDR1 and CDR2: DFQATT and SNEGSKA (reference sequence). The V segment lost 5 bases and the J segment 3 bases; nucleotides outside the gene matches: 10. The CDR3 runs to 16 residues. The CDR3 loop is CSARTSGRALSYEQYF. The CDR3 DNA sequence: TGCAGTGCTCGAACTAGCGGGAGGGCACTCAGCTACGAGCAGTACTTC.

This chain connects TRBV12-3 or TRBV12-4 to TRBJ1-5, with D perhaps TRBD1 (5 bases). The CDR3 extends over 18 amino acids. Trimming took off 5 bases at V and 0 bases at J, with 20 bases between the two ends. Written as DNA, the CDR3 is TGTGCCAGCAGTCTCCGGCGAGGGACGGCCAATAGCAATCAGCCCCAGCATTTT. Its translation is CASSLRRGTANSNQPQHF.

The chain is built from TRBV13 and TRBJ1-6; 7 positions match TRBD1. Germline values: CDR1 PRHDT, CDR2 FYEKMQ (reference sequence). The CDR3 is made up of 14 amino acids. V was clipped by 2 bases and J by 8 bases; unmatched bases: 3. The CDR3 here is CASSLRDSYSPLHF. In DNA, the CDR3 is TGTGCCAGCAGCTTAAGGGACAGCTATTCACCCCTCCACTTT.

The CDR3 loop reads CASSLFNGQETQYF. In DNA form, the CDR3 reads TGCGCCAGCAGCTTATTTAACGGCCAAGAGACCCAGTACTTC. The V call is TRBV5-1, the J call TRBJ2-5; the D is unclear. The germline V gene encodes CDR1 SGHRS and CDR2 YFSETQ. V shed 2 bases and J shed 1 base, with 9 bases lying between them. The CDR3 runs 14 residues.

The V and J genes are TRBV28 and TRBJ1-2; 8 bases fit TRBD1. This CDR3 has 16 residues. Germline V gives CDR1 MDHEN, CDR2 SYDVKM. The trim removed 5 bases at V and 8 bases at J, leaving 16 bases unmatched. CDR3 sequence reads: CASSPYRQGRLRGYTF. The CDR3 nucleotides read TGTGCCAGCAGTCCCTATCGACAGGGGCGTTTAAGGGGCTACACCTTC.

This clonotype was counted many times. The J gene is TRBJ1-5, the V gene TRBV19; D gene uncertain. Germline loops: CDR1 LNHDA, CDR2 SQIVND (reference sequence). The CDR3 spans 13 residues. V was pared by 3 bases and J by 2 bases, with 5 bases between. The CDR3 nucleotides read TGTGCCAGTAGTATTGGGCGCAATCAGCCCCAGCATTTT. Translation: CASSIGRNQPQHF.

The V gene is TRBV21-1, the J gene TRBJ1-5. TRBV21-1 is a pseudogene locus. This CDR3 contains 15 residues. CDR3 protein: CASSRPATGNQPQHF. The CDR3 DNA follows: TGTGCCAGCAGCCGTCCTGCTACAGGGAATCAGCCCCAGCATTTT.

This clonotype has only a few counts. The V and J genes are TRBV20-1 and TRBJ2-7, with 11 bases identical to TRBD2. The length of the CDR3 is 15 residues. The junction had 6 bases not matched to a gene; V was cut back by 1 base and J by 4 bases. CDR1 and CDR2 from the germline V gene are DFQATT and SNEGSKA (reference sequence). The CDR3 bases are TGCAGTGCTAGAGGTAGCGGGGGGGCAAATTACGAGCAGTACTTC. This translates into CSARGSGGANYEQYF.

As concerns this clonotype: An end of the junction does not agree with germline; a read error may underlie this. The CDR3 loop is CTSSPTLGYQPQHF. The CDR3, as DNA: TGTACCAGCAGTCCGACACTGGGCTATCAGCCCCAGCATTTT. The J gene is TRBJ1-5, the V gene TRBV12-3 or TRBV12-4; no clear D. The CDR3 runs to 14 residues.

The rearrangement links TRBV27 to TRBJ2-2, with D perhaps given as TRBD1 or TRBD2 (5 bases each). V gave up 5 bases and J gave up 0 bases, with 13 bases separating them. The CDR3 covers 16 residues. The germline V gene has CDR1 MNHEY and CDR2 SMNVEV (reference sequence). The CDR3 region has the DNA TGTGCCAGCAGTCGGACTTACAGGTCGAACACCGGGGAGCTGTTTTTT. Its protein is CASSRTYRSNTGELFF.

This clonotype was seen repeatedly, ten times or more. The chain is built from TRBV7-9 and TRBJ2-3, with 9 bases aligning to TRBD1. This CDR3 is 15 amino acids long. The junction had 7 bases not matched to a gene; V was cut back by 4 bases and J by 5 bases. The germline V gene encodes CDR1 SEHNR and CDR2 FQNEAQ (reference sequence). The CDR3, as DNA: TGTGCCAGCAGCTCAAAGACAGGGGGAGTAGATACGCAGTATTTT. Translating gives CASSSKTGGVDTQYF.

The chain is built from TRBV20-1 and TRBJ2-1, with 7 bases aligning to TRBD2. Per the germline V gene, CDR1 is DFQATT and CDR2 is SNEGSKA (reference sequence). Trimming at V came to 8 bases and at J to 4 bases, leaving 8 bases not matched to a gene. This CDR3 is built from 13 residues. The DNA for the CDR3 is TGCAGTAACCTCCGGGGAGGGTACAATGAGCAGTTCTTC. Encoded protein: CSNLRGGYNEQFF.

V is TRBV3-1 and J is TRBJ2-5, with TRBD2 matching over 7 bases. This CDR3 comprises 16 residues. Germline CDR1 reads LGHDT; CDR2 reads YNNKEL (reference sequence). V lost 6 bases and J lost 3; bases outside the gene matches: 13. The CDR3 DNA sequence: TGTGCCAGCAGGGGCAGACTAGCAGTAAGGGAAGAGACCCAGTACTTC. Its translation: CASRGRLAVREETQYF.